This TCR beta chain appears in the sequencing data of a study of type 1 regulatory T cells. CDR1 is LNHDA and CDR2 is SQIVND in the germline V gene (reference sequence). The J segment lost 2 bases and the V segment lost 7 bases, leaving 7 bases of the junction unmatched. This CDR3 has 15 amino acids. This clonotype was seen a handful of times. Its antigen is still unknown. Each CDR3 protein gets one entry after TCRdb re-called the reads with MiXCR. The repertoire has about 62,000 distinct CDR3 sequences, 62% of them found once; the top ten carry approximately 1.8%. What was sequenced was cultured non-Tr1 T cells, either the whole culture or a sorted T cell fraction (not recorded which). The chain recombines TRBV19 with TRBJ2-3, with 9 bases lining up with TRBD1. This TCR came from a human donor in good health. The CDR3 coding sequence is TGTGCCAGTACTCCCGGGACAGGGAACACAGATACGCAGTATTTT. It codes for CASTPGTGNTDTQYF.